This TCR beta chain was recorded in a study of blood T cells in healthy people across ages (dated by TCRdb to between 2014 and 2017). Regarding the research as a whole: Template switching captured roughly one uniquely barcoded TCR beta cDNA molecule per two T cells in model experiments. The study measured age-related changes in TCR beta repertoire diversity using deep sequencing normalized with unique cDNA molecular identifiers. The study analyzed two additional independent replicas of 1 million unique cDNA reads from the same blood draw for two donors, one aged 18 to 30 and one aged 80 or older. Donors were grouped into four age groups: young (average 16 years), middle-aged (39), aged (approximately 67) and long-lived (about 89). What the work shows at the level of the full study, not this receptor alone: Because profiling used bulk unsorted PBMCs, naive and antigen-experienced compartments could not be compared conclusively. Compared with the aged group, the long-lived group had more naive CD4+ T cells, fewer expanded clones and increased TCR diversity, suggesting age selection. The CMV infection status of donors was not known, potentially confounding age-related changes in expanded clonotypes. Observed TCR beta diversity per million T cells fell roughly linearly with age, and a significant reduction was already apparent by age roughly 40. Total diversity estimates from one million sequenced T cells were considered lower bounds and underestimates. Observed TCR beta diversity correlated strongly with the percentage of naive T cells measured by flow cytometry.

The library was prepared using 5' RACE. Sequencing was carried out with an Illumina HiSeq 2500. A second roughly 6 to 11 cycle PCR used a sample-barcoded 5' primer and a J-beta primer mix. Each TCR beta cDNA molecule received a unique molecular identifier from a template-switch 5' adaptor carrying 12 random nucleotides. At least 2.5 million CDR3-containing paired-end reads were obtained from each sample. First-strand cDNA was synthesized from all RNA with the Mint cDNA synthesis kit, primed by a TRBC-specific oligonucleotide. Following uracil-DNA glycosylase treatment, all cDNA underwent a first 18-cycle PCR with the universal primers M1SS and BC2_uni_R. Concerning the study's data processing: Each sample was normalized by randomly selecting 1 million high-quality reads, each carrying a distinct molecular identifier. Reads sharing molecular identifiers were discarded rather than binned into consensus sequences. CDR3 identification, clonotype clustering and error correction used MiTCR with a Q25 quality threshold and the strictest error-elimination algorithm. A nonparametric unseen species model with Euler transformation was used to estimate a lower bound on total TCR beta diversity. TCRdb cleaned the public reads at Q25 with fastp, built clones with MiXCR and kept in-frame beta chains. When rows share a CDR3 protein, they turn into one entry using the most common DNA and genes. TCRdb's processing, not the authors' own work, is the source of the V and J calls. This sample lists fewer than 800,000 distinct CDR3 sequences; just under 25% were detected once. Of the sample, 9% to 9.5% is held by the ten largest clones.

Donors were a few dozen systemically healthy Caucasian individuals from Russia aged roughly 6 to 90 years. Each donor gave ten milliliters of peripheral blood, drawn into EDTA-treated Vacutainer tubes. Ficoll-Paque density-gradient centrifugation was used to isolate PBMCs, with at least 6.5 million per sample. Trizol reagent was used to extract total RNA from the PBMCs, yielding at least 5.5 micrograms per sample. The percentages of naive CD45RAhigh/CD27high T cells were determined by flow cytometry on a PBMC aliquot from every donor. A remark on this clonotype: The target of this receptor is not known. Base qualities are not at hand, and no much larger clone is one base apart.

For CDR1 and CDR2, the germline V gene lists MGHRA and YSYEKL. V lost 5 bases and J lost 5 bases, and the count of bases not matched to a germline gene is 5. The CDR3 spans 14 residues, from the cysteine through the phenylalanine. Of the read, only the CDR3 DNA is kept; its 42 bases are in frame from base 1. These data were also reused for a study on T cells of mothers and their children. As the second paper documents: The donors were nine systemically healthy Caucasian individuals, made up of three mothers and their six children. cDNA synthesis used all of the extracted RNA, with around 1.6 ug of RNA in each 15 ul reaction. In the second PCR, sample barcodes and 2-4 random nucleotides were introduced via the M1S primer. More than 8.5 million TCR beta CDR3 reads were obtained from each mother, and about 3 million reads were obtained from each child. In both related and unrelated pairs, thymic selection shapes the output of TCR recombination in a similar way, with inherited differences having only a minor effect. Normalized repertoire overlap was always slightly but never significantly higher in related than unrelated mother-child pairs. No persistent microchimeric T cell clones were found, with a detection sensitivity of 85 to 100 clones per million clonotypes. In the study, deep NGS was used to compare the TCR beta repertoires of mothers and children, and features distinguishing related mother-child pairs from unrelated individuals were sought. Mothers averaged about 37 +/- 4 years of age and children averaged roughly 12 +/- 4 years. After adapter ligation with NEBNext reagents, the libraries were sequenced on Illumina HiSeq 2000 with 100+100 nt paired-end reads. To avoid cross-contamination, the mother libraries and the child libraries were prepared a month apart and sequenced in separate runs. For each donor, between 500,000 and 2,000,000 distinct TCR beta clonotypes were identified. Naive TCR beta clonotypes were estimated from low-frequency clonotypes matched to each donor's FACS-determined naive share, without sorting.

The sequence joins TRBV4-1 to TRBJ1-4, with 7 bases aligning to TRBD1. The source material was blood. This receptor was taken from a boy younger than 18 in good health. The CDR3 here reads CASSTGQQNEKLFF. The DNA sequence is TGCGCCAGCAGCACGGGACAGCAAAATGAAAAACTGTTTTTT.